Listed below are T cell receptor beta chains from one sample, sequenced in a study of identical twins. TCRdb fed the 5' RACE reads into MiXCR, producing one record per CDR3 protein. The sample consists of nearly 650,000 distinct CDR3 sequences, less than 9% of them appearing once. A further study also used this sample, focusing on yellow fever vaccine responses in identical twins.

Sequencing was performed on PBMCs. The receptors stem from a woman under 30 in good health. The CDR3 runs from the conserved cysteine through the conserved F or W. The D gene is left open where the match is weak. The size field is filled for only some rows; it gives once, few, many or a size class.

d_call clone_size j_call v_call cdr3_aa cdr3_nt
TRBD1 few TRBJ2-1 TRBV29-1 CSVSKGTGVDEQFF TGCAGCGTGTCTAAAGGAACAGGGGTCGATGAGCAGTTCTTC
TRBD2 few TRBJ2-3 TRBV9 CASSGERERGTDTQYF TGTGCCAGCAGCGGGGAGCGGGAGAGGGGAACAGATACGCAGTATTTT
TRBD1 few TRBJ2-7 TRBV12-3/TRBV12-4 CASSLGQGAREQYF TGTGCCAGCAGCCTGGGACAGGGTGCAAGGGAGCAGTACTTC
TRBD2 many TRBJ2-1 TRBV7-9 CASSLGLAGGHNEQFF TGTGCCAGCAGCTTAGGACTAGCGGGAGGTCACAATGAGCAGTTCTTC
- - TRBJ2-1 TRBV20-1 CSARAGVGNEQFF TGCAGTGCCAGGGCAGGGGTAGGTAATGAGCAGTTCTTC
- - TRBJ2-7 TRBV7-8 CASSFRSRSSYEQYF TGTGCCAGCAGCTTTAGGTCACGTTCATCCTACGAGCAGTACTTC
TRBD2 many TRBJ2-5 TRBV20-1 CSASLAGVVETQYF TGCAGTGCCTCACTAGCGGGAGTAGTAGAGACCCAGTACTTC
TRBD2 few TRBJ2-1 TRBV4-1 CASSQGGLAGGSYNEQFF TGCGCCAGCAGCCAAGGGGGACTAGCGGGAGGCTCCTACAATGAGCAGTTCTTC
- - TRBJ1-1 TRBV10-3 CAISERQLNTEAFF TGTGCCATCAGTGAGAGACAGCTGAACACTGAAGCTTTCTTT
TRBD2 few TRBJ2-7 TRBV29-1 CSVLKAGVAEQYF TGCAGCGTACTAAAAGCGGGAGTCGCAGAGCAGTACTTC
TRBD2 - TRBJ2-5 TRBV5-1 CASSIRTSGIQETQYF TGCGCCAGCAGCATAAGGACTAGCGGGATCCAAGAGACCCAGTACTTC
TRBD2 few TRBJ2-5 TRBV5-1 CASSLRAGEGETQYF TGCGCCAGCAGCTTAAGAGCGGGGGAAGGAGAGACCCAGTACTTC
TRBD2 few TRBJ2-1 TRBV7-9 CASSLVGLAVANEQFF TGTGCCAGCAGCTTAGTGGGTCTAGCGGTCGCCAATGAGCAGTTCTTC
- few TRBJ2-1 TRBV7-2 CASSLRQAVPHNEQFF TGTGCCAGCAGCTTGAGACAGGCCGTACCCCACAATGAGCAGTTCTTC
- - TRBJ1-3 TRBV7-9 CASRADLYSNTIYF TGTGCCAGCAGGGCCGACTTGTATTCAAACACCATATATTTT
- few TRBJ2-1 TRBV14 CASSQEKDWAHNEQFF TGTGCCAGCAGCCAAGAGAAGGACTGGGCCCACAATGAGCAGTTCTTC
- - TRBJ2-3 TRBV24-1 CATSDFGRESDTQYF TGTGCCACCAGTGATTTTGGACGGGAGTCAGATACGCAGTATTTT
- - TRBJ2-3 TRBV7-2 CASSRDSGGAGTDTQYF TGTGCCAGCAGCCGTGATTCTGGGGGTGCCGGCACAGATACGCAGTATTTT